Sequencing of this T cell receptor beta chain was carried out in a study of response to subunit inactivated influenza vaccine. TCRdb re-analysed the RT-PCR reads in MiXCR, keeping a single row per CDR3 protein. The sample carries about 540,000 distinct CDR3 sequences, 20% to 25% recorded once. The CDR3 is made up of 16 amino acids. The V gene lost 5 bases and the J gene lost 0 bases, with 16 bases spanning the gap. Germline V CDR1 and CDR2: MNHNS, SASEGT. These data are also associated with another study on T cells expressing NK-cell markers. This second study notes: cDNA encoding TCR beta was synthesized via 5'RACE template switching incorporating UMIs. In several donors, dominant CD3+CD56+NKG2C+ clonotypes ranked among the top 10 CD8+ clonotypes. Leadership of the CD3+CD56-NKG2C+ fraction also belonged to these clonotypes in several donors.

The material sequenced was CD4+ T cells sorted from PBMCs, taken 11 to 12 days after vaccination. This chain links TRBV6-1 with TRBJ1-1; no definite D call. The TCR originated in a man aged 50 to 59 who received an inactivated influenza vaccine. The CDR3 sequence: CASSPEPRMMNTEAFF. CDR3 nucleotides: TGTGCCAGCAGTCCCGAACCGAGGATGATGAACACTGAAGCTTTCTTT.